The 9 T cell receptor beta chains below all came from one sample that was sequenced in a study of OX40 agonist ivuxolimab in advanced cancers. Only in-frame clones appear in the TCRdb table, and some are missing; sequencing was by immunoSEQ multiplex PCR. The sample has roughly 90,000 clones; about 90% are singletons. Sequencing was performed on CD4+ or CD8+ T cells sorted from blood, taken in a trial of the OX40 agonist ivuxolimab. The receptors were gathered from an adult with an advanced solid tumor such as melanoma, head and neck, liver or kidney cancer.

The gene calls are TRBV10-3 and TRBJ1-5; D is possibly TRBD1 (6 bases). Germline V lookup: CDR1 ENHRY, CDR2 SYGVKD. This CDR3 region has 14 residues. V shed 4 bases and J shed 5 bases, with 12 bases lying between them. CDR3 loop: CAISVGQQDQPQHF. CDR3 DNA sequence: TGTGCCATCAGTGTAGGACAGCAAGATCAGCCCCAGCATTTT.

This rearrangement joins TRBV11-3 to TRBJ2-2; D may be TRBD1 or TRBD2 (5 bases each). The CDR3 extends over 14 amino acids. In germline, CDR1 is SGHNT, CDR2 YENEEA. The V and J ends lost 5 bases and 6 bases respectively, with 13 bases between them. This chain's CDR3 is CASSPVRGPGELFF. The CDR3 nucleotides read TGTGCCAGCAGCCCCGTCCGGGGCCCCGGGGAGCTGTTTTTT.

The chain combines TRBV7-3 with TRBJ1-6; weak D call: TRBD1 (5 bases). The ends were cut back, 1 base at V and 2 bases at J, with 9 bases in the middle. The CDR3 has 16 residues. Per germline, CDR1 SGHTA and CDR2 FQGTGA. CDR3 protein: CASSLKGAAYNSPLHF. Here the CDR3 DNA reads TGTGCCAGCAGCTTAAAAGGGGCCGCCTATAATTCACCCCTCCACTTT.

The gene calls are TRBV18 and TRBJ2-7, with D perhaps TRBD2 (5 bases). The CDR3 loop spans 16 amino acids. Germline CDR1 is KGHSH and CDR2 is LQKENI. V shed 0 bases and J shed 7 bases, with 19 bases lying between them. The CDR3 DNA reads as TGTGCCAGCTCACCACCTTCCGTGGGTGGGAGAAGGGAGCAGTACTTC. Translating gives CASSPPSVGGRREQYF.

The chain employs TRBV6-5 and TRBJ2-5; perhaps TRBD2 as D (6 bases). The length of the CDR3 is 16 residues. V lost 4 bases and J 2 bases, leaving 17 bases between the germline ends. Germline lookup yields CDR1 MNHEY and CDR2 SVGAGI. The DNA for the CDR3 is TGTGCCAGCAGTTTTTCCCCCCCGGGGGTGCAAGAGACCCAGTACTTC. Translating gives CASSFSPPGVQETQYF.

This clone was detected once. V usage is TRBV25-1 and J usage is TRBJ2-1; the D gene is possibly TRBD1 (6 bases). CDR1 MGHDK and CDR2 SYGVNS come from the germline V gene. The germline V and J ends were trimmed by 2 bases and 3 bases, with 14 bases remaining between them. The CDR3 totals 16 residues. For the CDR3, the DNA is TGTGCCAGCAGTGAAACCGGCAGGGGCTTCTACAATGAGCAGTTCTTC. It specifies CASSETGRGFYNEQFF.

V is TRBV15 and J is TRBJ1-6, with a weak D call TRBD1 (5 bases). Trimming took 1 base from V and 7 from J, leaving 11 bases between them. The germline V gene has CDR1 LNHNV and CDR2 YYDKDF (reference sequence). This CDR3 region has 15 residues. The CDR3 bases are TGTGCCACCAGCAGAGGGGGGACCCCCAATTCACCCCTCCACTTT. This gives the protein CATSRGGTPNSPLHF.

V and J are TRBV10-3 and TRBJ2-3, with D perhaps given as TRBD1 or TRBD2 (5 bases each). From germline, CDR1 is ENHRY and CDR2 SYGVKD. V was pared by 5 bases and J by 2 bases, with 11 bases between. The CDR3 contains 14 residues. The CDR3 coding sequence is TGTGCCATCAGTCTGGGGACCGCCACAGATACGCAGTATTTT. Its protein product is CAISLGTATDTQYF.

The chain carries TRBV6-5 and TRBJ2-7; D is perhaps TRBD2 (6 bases). The CDR3 extends over 15 amino acids. Trimming took off 8 bases at V and 2 bases at J, with 19 bases between the two ends. Per the germline V gene, CDR1 is MNHEY and CDR2 is SVGAGI. The CDR3 spells CASRLLPRGPYEQYF. CDR3 nucleotide sequence: TGTGCCAGCCGACTCCTACCGCGGGGACCCTACGAGCAGTACTTC.